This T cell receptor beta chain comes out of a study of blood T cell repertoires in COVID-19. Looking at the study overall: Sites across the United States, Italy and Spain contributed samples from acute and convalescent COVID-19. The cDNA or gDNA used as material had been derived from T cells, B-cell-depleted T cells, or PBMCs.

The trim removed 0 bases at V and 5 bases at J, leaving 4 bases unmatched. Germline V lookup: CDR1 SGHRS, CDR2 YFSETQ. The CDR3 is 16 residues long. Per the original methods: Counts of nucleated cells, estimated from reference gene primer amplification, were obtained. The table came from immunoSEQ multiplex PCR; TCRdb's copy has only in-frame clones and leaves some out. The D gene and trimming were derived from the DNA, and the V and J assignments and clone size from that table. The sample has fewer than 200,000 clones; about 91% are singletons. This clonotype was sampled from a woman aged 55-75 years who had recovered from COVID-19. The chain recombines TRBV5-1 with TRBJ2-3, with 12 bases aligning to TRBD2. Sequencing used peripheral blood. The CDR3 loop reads CASSLGLAGGQDTQYF. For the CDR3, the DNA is TGCGCCAGCAGCTTGGGTCTAGCGGGGGGGCAAGATACGCAGTATTTT.